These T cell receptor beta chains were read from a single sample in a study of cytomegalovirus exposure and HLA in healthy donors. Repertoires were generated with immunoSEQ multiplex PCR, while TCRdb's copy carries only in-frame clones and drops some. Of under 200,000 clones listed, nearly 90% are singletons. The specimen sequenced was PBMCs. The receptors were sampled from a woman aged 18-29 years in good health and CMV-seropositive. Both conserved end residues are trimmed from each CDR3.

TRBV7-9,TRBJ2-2,ASSQTGELF
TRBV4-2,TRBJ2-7,ASSQDKRGGREQY
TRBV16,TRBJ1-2,ASSQSMTTIYGYT
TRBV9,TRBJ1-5,ASSPGQGARDAPQH
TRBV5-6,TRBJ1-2,ASSRLQRTGPSYT
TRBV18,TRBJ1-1,ASSPDGVNTEAF
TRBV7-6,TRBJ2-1,ASSSGNYNEQF
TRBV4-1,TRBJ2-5,ASSHSTAGGGETQY
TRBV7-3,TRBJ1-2,ASSPFGGIGYT
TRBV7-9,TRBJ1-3,ASSLSTGGMVSGNTIY
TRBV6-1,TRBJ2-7,ASSIRQGAYEQY
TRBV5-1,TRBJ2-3,ASSLAGTSVADTQY
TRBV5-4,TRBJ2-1,ASSSRTSFNEQF
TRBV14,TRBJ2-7,ASSQDAGYYEQY
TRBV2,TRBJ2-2,ASIQGVYTGELF
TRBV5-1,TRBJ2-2,ASSFLAGAAGELF
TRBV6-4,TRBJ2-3,ASSDSGTGVTDTQY
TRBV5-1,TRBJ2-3,ASRQQGSTSTDTQY
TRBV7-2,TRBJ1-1,ASSLVTGDTEAF
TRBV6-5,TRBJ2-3,ASSYTGTGTDTQY
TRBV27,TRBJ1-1,ASSLDTRATEAF
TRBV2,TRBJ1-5,ASRAGDSNQPQH
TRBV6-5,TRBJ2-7,ASRDMGGTYEQY
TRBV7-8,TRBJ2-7,ASSLVTGGRRDPYEQY
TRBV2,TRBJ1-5,ASSEQGKGNQPQH
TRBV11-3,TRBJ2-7,ASSLGNPTSGKYEQY
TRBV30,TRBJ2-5,AWSTSGRGAQETQY
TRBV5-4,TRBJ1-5,ASSLGGFSNQPQH
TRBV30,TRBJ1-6,AWSEGGEHSPLH
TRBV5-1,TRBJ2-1,ASRNLAGGSSYNEQF
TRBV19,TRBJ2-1,ASSTPGLAGVRDEQF
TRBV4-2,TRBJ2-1,ASSQFQRGGNEQF
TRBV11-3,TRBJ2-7,ASSGEGGNEQY
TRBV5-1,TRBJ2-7,ASSSGQGTHEQY
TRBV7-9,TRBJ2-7,ASSYRVYEQY
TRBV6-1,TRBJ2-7,ASSRGGGFSYEQY
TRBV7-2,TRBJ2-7,ASSLAGRVFYEQY
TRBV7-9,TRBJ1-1,ASSSRTRTEAF
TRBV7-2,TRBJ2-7,ASSRTGDEQY
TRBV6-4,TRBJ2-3,ASRAGNPTDTQY
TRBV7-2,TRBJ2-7,ASSLSPLAAPYEQY
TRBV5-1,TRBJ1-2,ASSLEAGPYGYT
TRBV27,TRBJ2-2,ASSFRLGSTGELF
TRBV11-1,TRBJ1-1,ASSIGTATEAF